The present T cell receptor beta chain was sequenced within a study of OX40 agonist ivuxolimab in advanced cancers. The V gene lost 3 bases and the J gene lost 2 bases, with 17 bases spanning the gap. The germline CDR1 and CDR2 sequences are GTSNPN and SVGIG (reference sequence). This CDR3 has 16 amino acids. This clone occurred a few times. Generated by immunoSEQ multiplex PCR, the TCRdb table keeps only in-frame clones and is missing some. This sample has around 50,000 clones, with 60% to 85% found just once. The sample was CD4+ or CD8+ T cells sorted from blood, taken in a trial of the OX40 agonist ivuxolimab. V is TRBV30 and J is TRBJ1-5, with D possibly TRBD1 on 6 matching bases. This sequence was found in an adult with an advanced solid tumor such as melanoma, head and neck, liver or kidney cancer. The CDR3 DNA follows: TGTGCCTGGAGCCTACCGAGGGGGTATGGCAATCAGCCCCAGCATTTT. This gives the protein CAWSLPRGYGNQPQHF.